These 27 T cell receptor beta chains originate from one sample sequenced in a study of CD8 T cells in Susac syndrome. About 0.5 to 1 ug RNA was reverse transcribed with random hexamers. TCRdb re-called the immunoSEQ multiplex PCR reads through MiXCR, storing one row per CDR3 protein. The sample lists more than 200,000 distinct CDR3 sequences, around 90% seen once, with around 0.14% in the top ten. Material: CD8+ T cells from PBMCs. The source is a human donor with multiple sclerosis.

The J gene is TRBJ1-2, the V gene TRBV7-6; D remains ambiguous. The V and J ends lost 5 bases and 8 bases respectively, with 12 bases between them. The germline V gene encodes CDR1 SGHVS and CDR2 FNYEAQ. This CDR3 is built from 12 residues. CDR3 region: CASSRSGLGYTF. The CDR3 nucleotides are TGTGCCAGCAGCCGAAGCGGTCTGGGCTACACCTTC.

The V call is TRBV19, the J call TRBJ2-6; 9 bases fit TRBD2. CDR1 LNHDA and CDR2 SQIVND come from the germline V gene (reference sequence). There are 17 residues in the CDR3. J gave up 0 bases and V 10 bases, and 10 bases lay outside the gene matches. Written as DNA, the CDR3 is TGTGCCACCGGGCCTCTAGCGGGGAGCTCTGGGGCCAACGTCCTGACTTTC. Encoded protein: CATGPLAGSSGANVLTF.

The chain links TRBV5-1 to TRBJ2-7; the D is unclear. This CDR3 has 12 residues. Trimming cost V 4 bases and J 5 bases, with 10 bases left between them. Germline V lookup: CDR1 SGHRS, CDR2 YFSETQ. Written as DNA, the CDR3 is TGCGCCAGCAGCCCCCAAGGTAACGAGCAGTACTTC. Protein: CASSPQGNEQYF.

V gene TRBV5-6 combines with J gene TRBJ1-2; tentatively, D is TRBD1 (5 bases). This CDR3 region has 15 residues. V was cut by 4 bases and J by 4 bases, with 17 bases left in between. CDR1 is SGHDT and CDR2 is YYEEEE in the germline V gene. The CDR3 region is CASSAGAGRGYGYTF. As DNA, the CDR3 is TGTGCCAGCAGCGCCGGCGCAGGGAGAGGCTATGGCTACACCTTC.

The rearrangement joins TRBV29-1 to TRBJ2-1, with D uncertain. Trimming stripped 3 bases from V and 3 bases from J, with 9 bases between. The CDR3 length is 13 residues. The germline V gene encodes CDR1 SQVTM and CDR2 ANQGSEA. CDR3 DNA sequence: TGCAGCGTTGACAGGCCGTACTACAATGAGCAGTTCTTC. Its protein is CSVDRPYYNEQFF.

The chain carries TRBV6-1 and TRBJ2-2; 10 nucleotides align to TRBD2. The CDR3 length is 16 residues. Trimming took 5 bases from V and 3 from J; bases not matched to a gene: 6. CDR1 is MNHNS, CDR2 SASEGT, per germline. Here the CDR3 DNA reads TGTGCCAGCAGTATTAGCGGGAGGAGCGACACCGGGGAGCTGTTTTTT. Its translation: CASSISGRSDTGELFF.

The chain is built from TRBV27 and TRBJ2-1; possibly TRBD2 for D (6 bases). This CDR3 has 15 residues. V lost 3 bases and J lost 4, with 13 bases in between. Germline V CDR1 and CDR2: MNHEY, SMNVEV (reference sequence). The CDR3 is CASSLRDPGYNEQFF. CDR3 nucleotides: TGTGCCAGCAGTTTGCGGGACCCAGGGTACAATGAGCAGTTCTTC.

V gene TRBV4-2 combines with J gene TRBJ2-7; possibly TRBD1 for D (6 bases). V was shortened by 6 bases and J by 4 bases, with 16 bases between the two germline ends. The CDR3 totals 14 residues. Germline CDR1 and CDR2: LGHNA and YNFKEQ. This chain's CDR3 is CASSHNRAGYEQYF. The CDR3 DNA sequence: TGTGCCAGCAGTCACAACAGGGCTGGGTACGAGCAGTACTTC.

This clonotype was seen just once. CDR3 protein: CSARGPGSASRQPQHF. The CDR3 DNA reads TGCAGTGCTAGAGGACCCGGTTCAGCCTCCCGTCAGCCCCAGCATTTT. The chain combines TRBV20-1 with TRBJ1-5; D call uncertain. Germline values: CDR1 DFQATT, CDR2 SNEGSKA (reference sequence). V lost 1 base and J 6 bases, leaving 19 bases between the germline ends. The CDR3 loop spans 16 amino acids.

The chain links TRBV11-2 to TRBJ2-5; tentative D call: TRBD2 (6 bases). Deletions cut 5 bases from V and 5 bases from J, with 9 bases between. The germline gives CDR1 SGHAT, CDR2 FQNNGV. The CDR3 has 12 amino acids. This chain's CDR3 is CASSPTSETQYF. CDR3 in DNA: TGTGCCAGCAGCCCCACTAGCGAGACCCAGTACTTC.

The V and J genes are TRBV13 and TRBJ2-3, with D maybe TRBD2 (5 bases). V lost 2 bases and J 0 bases, leaving 15 bases between the germline ends. The germline gives CDR1 PRHDT, CDR2 FYEKMQ (reference sequence). CDR3 length: 17 residues. CDR3 amino acids: CASSLTLGRTSTDTQYF. CDR3 sequence (DNA): TGTGCCAGCAGCTTAACTCTCGGGCGGACTAGCACAGATACGCAGTATTTT.

The chain carries TRBV27 and TRBJ2-7; 11 bases are a match to TRBD2. CDR1 is MNHEY, CDR2 SMNVEV, per germline (reference sequence). V lost 2 bases and J lost 3; bases outside the gene matches: 3. This CDR3 has 15 residues. The CDR3 sequence is CASSLLAGGFYEQYF. CDR3 sequence (DNA): TGTGCCAGCAGTTTACTAGCGGGAGGCTTCTACGAGCAGTACTTC.

The chain recombines TRBV7-9 with TRBJ2-5; D not resolved. Germline V lookup: CDR1 SEHNR, CDR2 FQNEAQ (reference sequence). The CDR3 is 13 residues long. The V end was cut by 3 bases, the J end by 3 bases, with 8 bases between. The DNA of the CDR3 is TGTGCCAGCAGCTTCGGAACGAAAGAGACCCAGTACTTC. It translates to CASSFGTKETQYF.

This chain uses TRBV15 with TRBJ2-3; D ambiguous. The CDR3 spans 15 residues. The ends were cut back, 0 bases at V and 4 bases at J, with 11 bases in the middle. Per the germline V gene, CDR1 is LNHNV and CDR2 is YYDKDF (reference sequence). CDR3 nucleotides: TGTGCCACCAGCAGAGATTTGCGTTCCCCAGATACGCAGTATTTT. This sequence encodes CATSRDLRSPDTQYF.

This chain uses TRBV2 with TRBJ2-5, with no clear D. Trimming shortened V by 3 bases and J by 4 bases, and 9 bases separated the two germline ends. Germline V gene sequence: CDR1 SNHLY, CDR2 FYNNEI. The CDR3 has 13 residues. In DNA, the CDR3 is TGTGCCAGCAGTGAGGGCTGGGGAGAGACCCAGTACTTC. This sequence encodes CASSEGWGETQYF. Filled out from reference TRBV2 and TRBJ2-5, the complete variable domain reads EPEVTQTPSHQVTQMGQEVILRCVPISNHLYFYWYRQILGQKVEFLVSFYNNEISEKSEIFDDQFSVERPDGSNFTLKIRSTKLEDSAMYFCASSEGWGETQYFGPGTRLLVL.

The chain is built from TRBV10-3 and TRBJ2-1; TRBD2 matches 7 bases. V lost 0 bases, J lost 4 bases, and 9 bases stayed unmatched. The CDR3 contains 17 residues. Germline values: CDR1 ENHRY, CDR2 SYGVKD. CDR3 nucleotides: TGTGCCATCAGTGAGTCTTGGCTAGCGGACCAGTACAATGAGCAGTTCTTC. The encoded protein is CAISESWLADQYNEQFF.

This clonotype was found once. CDR3 sequence: CASSETRPTLNYEQYF. The CDR3 DNA is TGTGCCAGCAGTGAAACCCGACCGACCCTCAACTACGAGCAGTACTTC. V usage is TRBV6-1 and J usage is TRBJ2-7, with D hard to call. Germline-derived CDR1 and CDR2 are MNHNS and SASEGT. The CDR3 has 16 amino acids. Trimming cost V 2 bases and J 3 bases, with 17 bases left between them.

This chain joins TRBV5-4 and TRBJ2-6, with 7 bases aligning to TRBD2. The J segment lost 0 bases and the V segment lost 3 bases, leaving 3 bases of the junction unmatched. Germline assignment: CDR1 SGHNT and CDR2 YYREEE (reference sequence). There are 16 residues in the CDR3. CDR3 in DNA: TGTGCCAGCAGCTGGGGAGGGGTCTCTGGGGCCAACGTCCTGACTTTC. Translated, it gives CASSWGGVSGANVLTF.

The V gene is TRBV24-1, the J gene TRBJ1-5; TRBD1 matches 8 bases. CDR3 length: 17 amino acids. After removal of 5 bases from V and 7 bases from J, the junction contained 15 bases not matched to a gene. Germline V gene lookup returns CDR1 KGHDR and CDR2 SFDVKD. The CDR3 sequence: CATSASGQGLAAQPQHF. In nucleotides, the CDR3 is TGTGCCACCAGTGCATCCGGACAGGGTTTGGCGGCCCAGCCCCAGCATTTT.

The chain has TRBV14 and TRBJ2-1, with D unclear. Trimming left V 0 bases short and J 5 bases short, with 14 bases between. The CDR3 loop spans 16 amino acids. Germline V gene sequence: CDR1 SGHDN, CDR2 FVKESK. The CDR3 loop reads CASSQEGLTRDNEQFF. The DNA for the CDR3 is TGTGCCAGCAGCCAAGAAGGCCTGACTCGGGACAATGAGCAGTTCTTC. The full variable domain, its missing parts supplied by reference TRBV14 and TRBJ2-1, is EAGVTQFPSHSVIEKGQTVTLRCDPISGHDNLYWYRRVMGKEIKFLLHFVKESKQDESGMPNNRFLAERTGGTYSTLKVQPAELEDSGVYFCASSQEGLTRDNEQFFGPGTRLTVL.

The rearrangement links TRBV4-3 to TRBJ2-5; D ambiguous. The V end was cut by 0 bases, the J end by 5 bases, with 7 bases between. This CDR3 has 13 amino acids. Per germline, CDR1 LGHNA and CDR2 YSLEER. The CDR3 DNA sequence: TGCGCCAGCAGCCAAGATCTCTGGGAGACCCAGTACTTC. This encodes CASSQDLWETQYF.

The chain links TRBV7-6 to TRBJ2-7, with D tentatively TRBD2 (5 bases). The CDR3 contains 14 residues. CDR1 is SGHVS, CDR2 FNYEAQ, per germline. V lost 5 bases and J 3 bases, leaving 14 bases between the germline ends. CDR3 bases: TGTGCCAGCAGCCAAGGACTCGACCACTACGAGCAGTACTTC. It translates to CASSQGLDHYEQYF.

This sequence joins TRBV5-4 and TRBJ2-7; no reliable D call. CDR3 size: 15 residues. The germline gives CDR1 SGHNT, CDR2 YYREEE (reference sequence). V lost 3 bases and J 2 bases, leaving 15 bases between the germline ends. The CDR3 is CASSSRPLNPYEQYF. The CDR3 DNA is TGTGCCAGCAGCTCGCGACCGCTGAACCCCTACGAGCAGTACTTC.

This CDR3 is CASSYEVFAGELFF. In nucleotides, the CDR3 is TGTGCCAGCAGTTATGAGGTATTCGCCGGGGAGCTGTTTTTT. The chain is built from TRBV6-5 and TRBJ2-2; D call uncertain. Trimming cost V 3 bases and J 6 bases, with 11 bases left between them. The CDR3 loop spans 14 amino acids. Germline-derived CDR1 and CDR2 are MNHEY and SVGAGI.

The chain combines TRBV28 with TRBJ1-4; D possibly corresponds to TRBD1 (6 bases). The V end was cut by 5 bases, the J end by 8 bases, with 12 bases between. Germline CDR1 and CDR2: MDHEN and SYDVKM. This CDR3 is built from 13 residues. CDR3 amino acids: CASSRMGGEKLFF. Written as DNA, the CDR3 is TGTGCCAGCAGTCGGATGGGGGGCGAAAAACTGTTTTTT.

This CDR3 is CASSWGGRGIPVNEQFF. The CDR3 DNA is TGTGCCAGCAGCTGGGGGGGGAGGGGGATCCCCGTCAATGAGCAGTTCTTC. The rearrangement joins TRBV9 to TRBJ2-1, with D perhaps matching TRBD2 (7 bases). The germline V gene has CDR1 SGDLS and CDR2 YYNGEE. The germline V and J ends were trimmed by 4 bases and 6 bases, with 23 bases remaining between them. CDR3 length: 17 amino acids. Combining the CDR3 with reference TRBV9 and TRBJ2-1 gives the whole variable domain DSGVTQTPKHLITATGQRVTLRCSPRSGDLSVYWYQQSLDQGLQFLIQYYNGEERAKGNILERFSAQQFPDLHSELNLSSLELGDSALYFCASSWGGRGIPVNEQFFGPGTRLTVL.

The V gene is TRBV5-1, the J gene TRBJ1-1; a weak D match, TRBD1 (5 bases). This CDR3 has 13 residues. The germline gives CDR1 SGHRS, CDR2 YFSETQ. Trimming stripped 4 bases from V and 4 bases from J, with 11 bases between. The CDR3 DNA sequence: TGCGCCAGCAGCCCGAGTGGGGGCACTGAAGCTTTCTTT. Its protein product is CASSPSGGTEAFF. The full variable domain, its missing parts supplied by reference TRBV5-1 and TRBJ1-1, is KAGVTQTPRYLIKTRGQQVTLSCSPISGHRSVSWYQQTPGQGLQFLFEYFSETQRNKGNFPGRFSGRQFSNSRSEMNVSTLELGDSALYLCASSPSGGTEAFFGQGTRLTVV.